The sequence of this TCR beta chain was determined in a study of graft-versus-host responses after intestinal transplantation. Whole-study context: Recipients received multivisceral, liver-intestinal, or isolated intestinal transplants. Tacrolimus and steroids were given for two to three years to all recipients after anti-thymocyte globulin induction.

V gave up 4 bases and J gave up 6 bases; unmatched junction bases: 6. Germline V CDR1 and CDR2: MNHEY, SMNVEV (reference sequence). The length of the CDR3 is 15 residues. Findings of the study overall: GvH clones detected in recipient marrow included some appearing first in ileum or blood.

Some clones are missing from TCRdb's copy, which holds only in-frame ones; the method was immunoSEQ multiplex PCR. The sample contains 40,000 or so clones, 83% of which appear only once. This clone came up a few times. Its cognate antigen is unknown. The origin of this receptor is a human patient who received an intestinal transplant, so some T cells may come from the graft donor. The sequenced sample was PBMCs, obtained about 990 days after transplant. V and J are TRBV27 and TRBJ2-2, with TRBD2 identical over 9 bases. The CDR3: CASSSIAGVPGELFF. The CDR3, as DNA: TGTGCCAGCAGTTCGATAGCGGGAGTGCCCGGGGAGCTGTTTTTT.